The rows below give T cell receptor beta chains drawn from one sample of a study of regulatory T cells in long-lasting Graves disease. TCRdb re-analysed the multiplex PCR reads in MiXCR, keeping a single row per CDR3 protein. The data contain around 460,000 distinct CDR3 sequences, about 20% of them singletons. The sample in question was peripheral blood mononuclear cells (PBMCs), obtained when the disease was refractory, from a patient treated with antithyroid drugs. Source of these receptors: a female donor with Graves disease. Both conserved end residues are part of each CDR3. The order of the fields is D gene, J gene, clone size, V gene, CDR3 protein, CDR3 DNA. A D gene is named only where the DNA matches it firmly. Size values are once, few and many counts, or a class for expanded clones, and some rows have none.

TRBD2 | TRBJ2-7 | few | TRBV30 | CAWSGRGEQYF | TGTGCCTGGTCAGGGAGGGGCGAGCAGTACTTC
TRBD1 | TRBJ2-7 | few | TRBV5-1 | CASSPTGSNEQYF | TGCGCCAGCAGCCCGACAGGGTCCAACGAGCAGTACTTC
. | TRBJ2-5 | many | TRBV7-3 | CASSPTGIRETQYF | TGTGCCAGCAGCCCAACAGGGATCCGGGAGACCCAGTACTTC
. | TRBJ1-2 | few | TRBV30 | CAWYRESYGYTF | TGTGCCTGGTACAGGGAATCCTATGGCTACACCTTC
. | TRBJ1-5 | many | TRBV28 | CASYKSPYQPQHF | TGTGCCAGCTATAAATCCCCTTATCAGCCCCAGCATTTT
TRBD2 | TRBJ2-4 | many | TRBV2 | CASWGGLAKNIQYF | TGTGCCAGTTGGGGGGGTTTAGCCAAAAACATTCAGTACTTC
. | TRBJ2-5 | many | TRBV6-5 | CASSYQSSPQYF | TGTGCCAGCAGTTACCAGAGCTCCCCCCAGTACTTC
TRBD1 | TRBJ2-5 | . | TRBV7-2 | CASSLQGTGEGETQYF | TGTGCCAGCAGCTTACAGGGGACAGGGGAGGGAGAGACCCAGTACTTC
TRBD1 | TRBJ1-6 | many | TRBV7-2 | CASSPGQGGQPLHF | TGTGCCAGCAGCCCCGGACAGGGAGGACAACCCCTCCACTTT
. | TRBJ1-1 | . | TRBV18 | CASSAISTGTEAFF | TGTGCCAGCTCAGCGATATCGACAGGCACTGAAGCTTTCTTT
. | TRBJ2-1 | few | TRBV6-2/TRBV6-3 | CASTTLAGQGANNEQFF | TGTGCCAGCACCACCCTAGCGGGGCAGGGGGCCAACAATGAGCAGTTCTTC